This T cell receptor (beta chain) emerged from a study of vaccination effects on CD4 cells after COVID-19. Looking at the study overall: Either the mRNA-1273 or the BNT162b2 vaccine was given to participants as two doses. Findings and limits, study-wide: Just 1 of 255 vaccine-induced clones in healthy recipients was cross-reactive. Convalescent patients were few in the study, and early post-infection timepoints were absent.

Viral peptide pools were used in the ViraFEST assay to expand antigen-specific CD4+ T cells, and sequencing came afterward. Isolating CD4+ T cells followed roughly ten days of culture. Absence of prior SARS-CoV-2 infection characterized the vaccine recipients, who showed negative nucleocapsid antibodies. IL-2 at approximately 10 IU/ml and peptides at about 10 ug/ml were added to cultured PBMC, roughly 1.8 million per well. For this clone: The target antigen is unknown.

Clones were sequenced by immunoSEQ multiplex PCR, and TCRdb holds only the in-frame ones, with some missing. The data contain about 70,000 clones, about 80% of them seen just once; the ten biggest clones take up 12%. This receptor was identified in a human donor who received a COVID-19 vaccine. Source: CD4+ T cells from PBMCs cultured with SARS-CoV-2 spike peptides, taken before COVID-19 vaccination.

CDR3 amino acids: CASSPETWTGSGNQPQHF. The CDR3 DNA sequence: TGCGCCAGCAGCCCTGAAACTTGGACCGGGAGTGGCAATCAGCCCCAGCATTTT. The rearrangement links TRBV4-1 to TRBJ1-5; D gene unclear. CDR1 and CDR2 (germline): MGHRA, YSYEKL. Trimming shortened V by 4 bases and J by 2 bases, and 21 bases separated the two germline ends. The CDR3 covers 18 residues.